The clone carrying this T cell receptor (beta chain) has only a few counts. Its antigen remains unidentified. The data were obtained in a study of T-cell memory formation after mild COVID-19. After 5'RACE with constant-segment primers, TCR alpha and TCR beta cDNA libraries carrying sample barcodes and UMIs were obtained. TCRdb re-derived calls from the 5' RACE reads in MiXCR, one entry per CDR3 protein. The sample contains roughly 250,000 distinct CDR3 sequences, approximately 16% of which appear only once. Deletions cut 3 bases from V and 10 bases from J, with 20 bases between. The germline gives CDR1 SGHNT, CDR2 YYREEE (reference sequence). The CDR3 extends over 15 amino acids. General study findings and limits: Second-wave clones with a day 37 peak had unconfirmed SARS-CoV-2 specificity. Largely, contracting CD4+ clones fell within CM and EM, and contracting CD8+ clones within EMRA.

The source is a man in his late teens or twenties who had mild COVID-19 (a few samples of this study predate the infection). Cell type and time point are not known. Material for sequencing was PBMCs or a T cell subset sorted from them (not recorded which). The chain couples TRBV5-4 to TRBJ2-1; D tentatively reads TRBD1 or TRBD2 (6 bases each). CDR3 amino acids: CASSSGTRGSGEQFF. The CDR3 DNA reads TGTGCCAGCAGCTCCGGGACAAGGGGGAGCGGGGAGCAGTTCTTC.